These 32 T cell receptor beta chains were all obtained from the same sample, sequenced in a study of cytomegalovirus exposure and HLA in healthy donors. The PCR contained 60 Vbeta and 13 Jbeta primers. Only in-frame clones appear in the TCRdb table, and some are missing; sequencing was by immunoSEQ multiplex PCR. The sample has some 190,000 clones, 75% to 85% seen once. The specimen was PBMCs. The receptors shown here come from a man aged 18 to 30 in good health and CMV-seronegative.

There are a few counts of this clone. The genes are TRBV7-9 and TRBJ1-2; D unresolved. V lost 2 bases, J lost 6 bases, and 7 bases lay in between. Germline CDR1 reads SEHNR; CDR2 reads FQNEAQ (reference sequence). The CDR3 has 12 amino acids. CDR3 loop: CASSLSENGYTF. CDR3 bases: TGTGCCAGCAGCTTATCCGAGAATGGCTACACCTTC.

The chain uses TRBV30 and TRBJ1-5; D gene ambiguous. V was trimmed by 3 bases and J by 3 bases, leaving 15 bases between them. Germline assignment: CDR1 GTSNPN and CDR2 SVGIG (reference sequence). The CDR3 consists of 15 residues. This chain's CDR3 is CAWSPAGSYNQPQHF. CDR3 DNA: TGTGCCTGGAGCCCCGCCGGGTCGTACAATCAGCCCCAGCATTTT. The entire variable domain, with the rest obtained from reference TRBV30 and TRBJ1-5, is as follows: SQTIHQWPATLVQPVGSPLSLECTVEGTSNPNLYWYRQAAGRGLQLLFYSVGIGQISSEVPQNLSASRPQDRQFILSSKKLLLSDSGFYLCAWSPAGSYNQPQHFGDGTRLSIL.

J is TRBJ2-7 and V is TRBV27; 9 nucleotides match TRBD1. Per the germline V gene, CDR1 is MNHEY and CDR2 is SMNVEV (reference sequence). V dropped 2 bases and J dropped 1; count of bases not matched to a gene: 3. This CDR3 has 15 amino acids. This chain's CDR3 is CASSLRGQGSYEQYF. CDR3 bases: TGTGCCAGCAGTTTACGGGGACAGGGTTCCTACGAGCAGTACTTC.

This clone was found a few times. The rearrangement links TRBV4-2 to TRBJ2-5; 9 positions agree with TRBD2. This CDR3 comprises 16 residues. Germline V gene data show CDR1 as LGHNA and CDR2 as YNFKEQ. J gave up 5 bases and V 0 bases, and 7 bases lay outside the gene matches. Written as DNA, the CDR3 is TGTGCCAGCAGCCAAGATGGTAGCGGGGGCTTCGAGACCCAGTACTTC. Translated, it gives CASSQDGSGGFETQYF.

The V gene is TRBV9, the J gene TRBJ2-1; D call uncertain. Trimming took off 3 bases at V and 6 bases at J, with 10 bases between the two ends. The CDR3 totals 13 residues. Germline values: CDR1 SGDLS, CDR2 YYNGEE. CDR3 loop: CASSESPVNEQFF. Here the CDR3 DNA reads TGTGCCAGCAGCGAATCCCCGGTCAATGAGCAGTTCTTC. Using reference TRBV9 and TRBJ2-1 for the parts outside the CDR3, the full variable domain is DSGVTQTPKHLITATGQRVTLRCSPRSGDLSVYWYQQSLDQGLQFLIQYYNGEERAKGNILERFSAQQFPDLHSELNLSSLELGDSALYFCASSESPVNEQFFGPGTRLTVL.

This chain joins TRBV7-9 and TRBJ2-3; 8 nucleotides line up with TRBD2. The length of the CDR3 is 15 residues. CDR1 is SEHNR and CDR2 is FQNEAQ in the germline V gene (reference sequence). V was clipped by 3 bases and J by 1 base; unmatched bases: 3. CDR3 residues: CASSFLTSGTDTQYF. CDR3 DNA: TGTGCCAGCAGCTTTTTGACTAGCGGCACAGATACGCAGTATTTT.

This clone was counted between two and nine times. The V call is TRBV29-1, the J call TRBJ2-2, with no clear D. V was shortened by 5 bases and J by 0 bases, with 7 bases between the two germline ends. The CDR3 has 13 amino acids. CDR1 is SQVTM and CDR2 is ANQGSEA in the germline V gene. The CDR3 DNA reads TGCAGCGTTTTCCTAGCGAACACCGGGGAGCTGTTTTTT. Translating it yields CSVFLANTGELFF.

This clone has a single count. The chain recombines TRBV6-6 with TRBJ1-1, with 7 positions matching TRBD1. CDR3 length: 13 amino acids. Germline lookup yields CDR1 MNHNY and CDR2 SVGAGI (reference sequence). V was clipped by 0 bases and J by 8 bases; unmatched bases: 3. CDR3 bases: TGTGCCAGCAGTTACTCCGGACAGGCAGAAGCTTTCTTT. Its protein is CASSYSGQAEAFF.

This chain links TRBV9 with TRBJ2-3, with 13 bases that match TRBD2. The CDR3 consists of 18 residues. Germline V gene lookup returns CDR1 SGDLS and CDR2 YYNGEE. V gave up 3 bases and J gave up 2 bases; unmatched junction bases: 9. The CDR3, as DNA: TGTGCCAGCAGCGCCGACCTAGGGACTAGCGGGGCCACAGATACGCAGTATTTT. Its translation is CASSADLGTSGATDTQYF.

There are a few counts of this clone. DNA for the CDR3: TGTGCCAGCAGTTACGAGGGAGGCTCTGAAGCTTTCTTT. It is translated as CASSYEGGSEAFF. The chain couples TRBV6-5 to TRBJ1-1, with no clear D. The germline gives CDR1 MNHEY, CDR2 SVGAGI. Trimming shortened V by 2 bases and J by 6 bases, and 10 bases separated the two germline ends. The CDR3 contains 13 residues.

The chain links TRBV4-3 to TRBJ1-1; 7 bases are a match to TRBD1. Trimming cost V 2 bases and J 4 bases; bases outside gene matches: 10. The V gene's germline CDR1 is LGHNA and CDR2 YSLEER. The CDR3 has 16 residues. Here the CDR3 DNA reads TGCGCCAGCAGCCAAAAGAGGGGACAGATAACCACTGAAGCTTTCTTT. Protein: CASSQKRGQITTEAFF.

This chain uses TRBV29-1 with TRBJ2-1, with 11 bases identical to TRBD2. Germline V gene sequence: CDR1 SQVTM, CDR2 ANQGSEA. Trimming cost V 6 bases and J 4 bases; bases outside gene matches: 2. The CDR3 runs 13 residues. The DNA of the CDR3 is TGCAGCGTACCTAGCGGGAGGTACAATGAGCAGTTCTTC. It codes for CSVPSGRYNEQFF.

The V gene is TRBV4-3, the J gene TRBJ1-2; weak D call: TRBD1 (6 bases). The CDR3 length is 18 residues. Germline V gene sequence: CDR1 LGHNA, CDR2 YSLEER. With 0 bases removed from V and 0 bases from J, the gap between germline ends came to 17 bases. The CDR3: CASSQEPHGTQANYGYTF. The CDR3 nucleotides read TGCGCCAGCAGCCAAGAGCCCCACGGGACACAGGCTAACTATGGCTACACCTTC.

The CDR3 loop is CASSLVGQGVTEAFF. The CDR3 nucleotides read TGCGCCAGCAGCTTAGTTGGGCAGGGGGTCACTGAAGCTTTCTTT. The gene calls are TRBV5-1 and TRBJ1-1, with 7 bases fitting TRBD1. The germline gives CDR1 SGHRS, CDR2 YFSETQ. The V gene end was trimmed by 2 bases and the J gene end by 4 bases; junction bases not matched to a gene: 8. This CDR3 comprises 15 residues.

The chain employs TRBV19 and TRBJ1-5; weak D call: TRBD1 (6 bases). CDR1 LNHDA and CDR2 SQIVND come from the germline V gene (reference sequence). The CDR3 totals 14 residues. Trimming removed 0 bases at V and 5 bases at J, with 8 bases between. The DNA for the CDR3 is TGTGCCAGTAGTATAGATCCAGGGGATCAGCCCCAGCATTTT. Its translation: CASSIDPGDQPQHF.

V and J are TRBV13 and TRBJ2-2; no definite D call. Germline values: CDR1 PRHDT, CDR2 FYEKMQ (reference sequence). The CDR3 length is 14 residues. Trimming pared 2 bases from V and 5 bases from J, leaving 9 bases between. CDR3 amino acids: CASSLRVRTGELFF. The CDR3 region has the DNA TGTGCCAGCAGCTTACGCGTGCGGACCGGGGAGCTGTTTTTT.

The chain is built from TRBV5-1 and TRBJ2-1, with 10 bases matching TRBD2. Germline V CDR1 and CDR2: SGHRS, YFSETQ. V trimming: 1 base; J trimming: 1 base; junction bases outside the gene matches: 2. The CDR3 runs 16 residues. DNA of the CDR3: TGCGCCAGCAGCTTGCCAGCGGGAGGGTCCTACAATGAGCAGTTCTTC. Its protein product is CASSLPAGGSYNEQFF.

This clone was detected once. The chain carries TRBV30 and TRBJ1-5; 10 nucleotides align to TRBD1. The CDR3 extends over 15 amino acids. CDR1 is GTSNPN, CDR2 SVGIG, per germline (reference sequence). Trimming took 3 bases from V and 6 from J; bases not matched to a gene: 8. The CDR3 DNA is TGTGCCTGGAGCCCGGGGACAGGGGTAATTCAGCCCCAGCATTTT. It translates to CAWSPGTGVIQPQHF.

This sequence joins TRBV2 and TRBJ2-1, with 7 positions matching TRBD2. The germline CDR1 and CDR2 sequences are SNHLY and FYNNEI. Trimming took 8 bases from V and 9 from J; bases not matched to a gene: 7. There are 12 residues in the CDR3. CDR3 bases: TGTGCCAGCGGACTAGAGCTTGGTGAGCAGTTCTTC. It codes for CASGLELGEQFF. The full variable domain, with the rest looked up from reference TRBV2 and TRBJ2-1, is EPEVTQTPSHQVTQMGQEVILRCVPISNHLYFYWYRQILGQKVEFLVSFYNNEISEKSEIFDDQFSVERPDGSNFTLKIRSTKLEDSAMYFCASGLELGEQFFGPGTRLTVL.

The V call is TRBV9, the J call TRBJ2-3; D unresolved. The V end lost 1 base, the J end lost 5 bases, and 5 bases lay between the germline ends. The CDR3 has 12 residues. Germline loops: CDR1 SGDLS, CDR2 YYNGEE. The CDR3 is CASSVSGDTQYF. CDR3 nucleotides: TGTGCCAGCAGCGTATCGGGAGATACGCAGTATTTT.

The chain combines TRBV7-9 with TRBJ2-4, with unresolved D. V lost 3 bases and J lost 6, with 9 bases in between. The CDR3 length is 13 residues. Germline assignment: CDR1 SEHNR and CDR2 FQNEAQ (reference sequence). CDR3 sequence: CASSLASGNIQYF. The CDR3 DNA is TGTGCCAGCAGCTTGGCGTCAGGAAACATTCAGTACTTC.

The chain joins TRBV29-1 to TRBJ2-1, with D perhaps matching TRBD1 (6 bases). The CDR3 contains 14 residues. The germline V gene has CDR1 SQVTM and CDR2 ANQGSEA. The V gene lost 7 bases and the J gene lost 2 bases, with 15 bases spanning the gap. CDR3 nucleotides: TGCAGCGCCGACTACAGGGCCGCCTACAATGAGCAGTTCTTC. Encoded protein: CSADYRAAYNEQFF.

This clone showed up just once. V gene TRBV4-2 combines with J gene TRBJ2-3, with D possibly TRBD1 on 6 matching bases. Germline CDR1 LGHNA, CDR2 YNFKEQ. V shed 0 bases and J shed 0 bases, with 19 bases lying between them. The CDR3 is 19 amino acids. DNA for the CDR3: TGTGCCAGCAGCCAAGAGATGCCACTCACGGACAGTAGCACAGATACGCAGTATTTT. As protein: CASSQEMPLTDSSTDTQYF.

This chain links TRBV6-1 with TRBJ1-1; a possible D gene is TRBD1 (6 bases). This CDR3 region has 14 residues. V gave up 7 bases and J gave up 10 bases, with 22 bases separating them. Germline values: CDR1 MNHNS, CDR2 SASEGT. CDR3 loop: CASILTGRGTGAFF. The DNA for the CDR3 is TGTGCCAGCATCCTAACAGGGAGGGGAACCGGAGCTTTCTTT.

The V gene is TRBV19, the J gene TRBJ1-6, with D possibly being TRBD1 (5 bases). V was trimmed by 7 bases and J by 7 bases, leaving 14 bases between them. The CDR3 has 14 amino acids. Germline V gene data show CDR1 as LNHDA and CDR2 as SQIVND (reference sequence). The CDR3 nucleotides read TGTGCCAGTACGGCCAGGGTCTCAAATTCACCCCTCCACTTT. It is translated as CASTARVSNSPLHF.

This clone came up a few times. This rearrangement joins TRBV14 to TRBJ1-1, with a possible D match to TRBD1 (6 bases). This CDR3 is built from 13 residues. Germline V CDR1 and CDR2: SGHDN, FVKESK. V was shortened by 3 bases and J by 5 bases, with 10 bases between the two germline ends. CDR3 sequence: CASSQFTGTEAFF. CDR3 bases: TGTGCCAGCAGCCAGTTTACAGGGACTGAAGCTTTCTTT.

Regarding this clone: At one end the junction does not follow the germline gene, possibly because of a read error. V is TRBV7-7 and J is TRBJ2-1; TRBD2 agrees at 11 bases. The CDR3 extends over 14 amino acids. Germline V gene lookup returns CDR1 SSHAT and CDR2 FNYEAQ (reference sequence). CDR3 sequence (DNA): TGTGCTAGCAGCTCCTCGGGACTAGCGGCTGAGCAGTTCTTC. It is translated as CASSSSGLAAEQFF.

The V call is TRBV4-3, the J call TRBJ2-1, with 8 bases that match TRBD2. V lost 0 bases and J lost 6; bases outside the gene matches: 7. CDR1 LGHNA and CDR2 YSLEER come from the germline V gene. This CDR3 contains 16 residues. Here the CDR3 DNA reads TGCGCCAGCAGCCAAGATAGTGGACTAGCTATCAATGAGCAGTTCTTC. This gives the protein CASSQDSGLAINEQFF.

This clone was observed a handful of times. The chain uses TRBV19 and TRBJ1-1; D might be TRBD1 (6 bases). Germline V gene sequence: CDR1 LNHDA, CDR2 SQIVND (reference sequence). The CDR3 covers 18 residues. Deletions cut 5 bases from V and 0 bases from J, with 22 bases between. CDR3 nucleotide sequence: TGTGCCAGTAGTGTCCGAGATATATTGACAGGTCTGAACACTGAAGCTTTCTTT. Amino acids: CASSVRDILTGLNTEAFF.

The rearrangement joins TRBV4-1 to TRBJ2-1, with 8 bases lining up with TRBD2. V lost 3 bases and J lost 2; bases outside the gene matches: 3. Germline CDR1 and CDR2: MGHRA and YSYEKL. This CDR3 region has 15 residues. The CDR3 nucleotides are TGCGCCAGCAGCCAGCCACTAGCGGCCTACAATGAGCAGTTCTTC. The encoded protein is CASSQPLAAYNEQFF.

This clone has more than one count but fewer than ten. This chain joins TRBV5-1 and TRBJ2-2; 10 positions match TRBD1. V lost 2 bases and J lost 5; bases outside the gene matches: 3. CDR1 and CDR2 (germline): SGHRS, YFSETQ. CDR3 length: 15 residues. The CDR3 reads CASSLRQGATGELFF. The CDR3 nucleotides are TGCGCCAGCAGCTTACGACAGGGGGCTACCGGGGAGCTGTTTTTT.

The chain recombines TRBV30 with TRBJ1-1; the D is unclear. V lost 0 bases and J lost 5, with 4 bases in between. Germline V lookup: CDR1 GTSNPN, CDR2 SVGIG (reference sequence). The CDR3 has 11 residues. The CDR3 loop reads CAWSVVTEAFF. CDR3 DNA: TGTGCCTGGAGTGTCGTAACTGAAGCTTTCTTT.